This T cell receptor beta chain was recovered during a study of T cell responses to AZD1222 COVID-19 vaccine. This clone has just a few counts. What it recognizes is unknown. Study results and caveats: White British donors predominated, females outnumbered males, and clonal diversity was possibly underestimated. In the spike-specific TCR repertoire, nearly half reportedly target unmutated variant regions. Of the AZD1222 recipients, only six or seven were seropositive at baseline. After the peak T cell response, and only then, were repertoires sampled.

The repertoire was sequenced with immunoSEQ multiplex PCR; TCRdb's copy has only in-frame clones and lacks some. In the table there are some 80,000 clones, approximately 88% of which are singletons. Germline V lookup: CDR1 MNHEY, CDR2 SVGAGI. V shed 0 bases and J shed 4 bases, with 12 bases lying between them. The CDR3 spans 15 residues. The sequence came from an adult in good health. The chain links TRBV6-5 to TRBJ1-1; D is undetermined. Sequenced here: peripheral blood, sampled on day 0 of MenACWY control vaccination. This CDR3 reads CASSYSKHIRTEAFF. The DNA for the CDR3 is TGTGCCAGCAGTTACTCGAAGCATATACGCACTGAAGCTTTCTTT.